The present T cell receptor beta chain was sequenced within a study of control samples from healthy donors and cancer patients. Data came from immunoSEQ multiplex PCR; TCRdb stores just in-frame clones and leaves some out. The table records around 120,000 clones, less than 95% of them present only once. CDR1 and CDR2 from the germline V gene are MNHEY and SVGAGI. This CDR3 contains 14 residues. V shed 5 bases and J 2 bases; nucleotides not matched to a gene: 3. This chain uses TRBV6-5 with TRBJ1-3, with 7 bases aligning to TRBD1. Sample: blood. The sequence was collected from a man aged 30 to 45 in good health. The chain's CDR3 is CASSKQGTGNTIYF. CDR3 nucleotides: TGTGCCAGCAGTAAACAGGGGACTGGAAACACCATATATTTT.